The text below deals with one TCR beta chain. The antigen is undetermined. Amplification used 60 Vbeta primers and 13 Jbeta primers. Clones were read by immunoSEQ multiplex PCR, and TCRdb kept only the in-frame ones, dropping some. The sample consists of 130,000 or so clones, approximately 80% of them appearing once. The V end was cut by 4 bases, the J end by 4 bases, with 12 bases between. The CDR3 runs 14 residues. CDR1 SGHKS and CDR2 YYEKEE come from the germline V gene (reference sequence). These data are taken from a study of cytomegalovirus exposure and HLA in healthy donors. Findings and caveats of the study: It is likely that the observed cluster of highly shared sequence variants was a sequencing artifact.

The sequence came from a female donor in good health and CMV-seronegative. The sequenced material came from PBMCs. V is TRBV5-5 and J is TRBJ2-1, with D tentatively TRBD1 (6 bases). DNA for the CDR3: TGTGCCAGCAGCCCTATGACAGGTTACAATGAGCAGTTCTTC. This codes for CASSPMTGYNEQFF.